A single sample gave rise to the 26 T cell receptor beta chains below, sequenced in a study of blood T cell repertoires in COVID-19. This table comes from immunoSEQ multiplex PCR, and its TCRdb copy is limited to in-frame clones, with some not included. This table has about 59,000 clones, roughly nine tenths appearing once. The source material was peripheral blood. The source of these receptors is a man at least 80 years old in a cohort sampled during active COVID-19.

The rearrangement uses TRBV4-1 and TRBJ1-2, with 8 bases aligning to TRBD1. Germline V gene sequence: CDR1 MGHRA, CDR2 YSYEKL. The V gene end was trimmed by 0 bases and the J gene end by 7 bases; junction bases not matched to a gene: 7. This CDR3 region has 15 residues. The CDR3 protein is CASSQDWTGSCGYTF. Here the CDR3 DNA reads TGCGCCAGCAGCCAAGACTGGACAGGGAGCTGTGGCTACACCTTC.

This clone was found a few times. The rearrangement links TRBV6-5 to TRBJ2-7, with TRBD2 as a possible D gene (5 bases). The V and J ends lost 5 bases and 6 bases respectively, with 14 bases between them. CDR3 length: 13 amino acids. Germline V lookup: CDR1 MNHEY, CDR2 SVGAGI. This chain's CDR3 is CASSPRPEGEQYF. The CDR3, as DNA: TGTGCCAGCAGTCCAAGACCTGAGGGCGAGCAGTACTTC.

The chain uses TRBV7-8 and TRBJ2-7, with 7 nucleotides matching TRBD1. This CDR3 spans 15 amino acids. J lost 7 bases, V lost 1 base, and 10 bases had no gene match. Germline V gene data show CDR1 as SGHVS and CDR2 as FQNEAQ. The CDR3 DNA reads TGTGCCAGCAGCTTAGGGGTCAAGGGGGCGGGTGAGCAGTACTTC. It is translated as CASSLGVKGAGEQYF.

This clone has ten or more counts. In DNA, the CDR3 is TGTGCCAGCAGTTTTGGACTAGCGGACGGGGAGCAGTACTTC. It encodes CASSFGLADGEQYF. This chain connects TRBV27 to TRBJ2-7, with TRBD2 matching over 10 bases. CDR1 is MNHEY and CDR2 is SMNVEV in the germline V gene (reference sequence). V was pared by 3 bases and J by 7 bases, with 6 bases of the junction left unmatched. There are 14 residues in the CDR3.

V and J are TRBV4-1 and TRBJ2-3; D is uncertain. V was clipped by 3 bases and J by 0 bases, with 7 bases between them. The CDR3 has 14 amino acids. Germline values: CDR1 MGHRA, CDR2 YSYEKL. CDR3 loop: CASSQFTSTDTQYF. The CDR3 coding sequence is TGCGCCAGCAGCCAGTTTACTAGCACAGATACGCAGTATTTT.

V usage is TRBV7-9 and J usage is TRBJ2-3; 10 bases are shared with TRBD2. The germline V gene encodes CDR1 SEHNR and CDR2 FQNEAQ (reference sequence). V lost 4 bases, J lost 3 bases, and 13 bases stayed unmatched. The CDR3 sequence is 18 residues long. The CDR3 DNA sequence: TGTGCCAGCAGCTCCGTTCTAGCGGGAGCCCCGGGGACAGATACGCAGTATTTT. It yields the protein CASSSVLAGAPGTDTQYF.

This rearrangement joins TRBV3-1 (or the pseudogene TRBV3-2) to TRBJ2-3; 11 bases are a match to TRBD2. This CDR3 comprises 17 residues. The junction had 6 bases not matched to a gene; V was cut back by 0 bases and J by 4 bases. The germline CDR1 and CDR2 sequences are LGHDT and YNNKEL (reference sequence). For the CDR3, the DNA is TGTGCCAGCAGCCAAGATGGGACTAGCGGCGGGTCAGATACGCAGTATTTT. Translation gives CASSQDGTSGGSDTQYF.

This chain joins TRBV5-1 and TRBJ1-5, with D tentatively TRBD1 (5 bases). Trimming cost V 0 bases and J 1 base, with 8 bases left between them. CDR3 length: 15 amino acids. The germline V gene encodes CDR1 SGHRS and CDR2 YFSETQ. The CDR3 coding sequence is TGCGCCAGCAGCTTGGGGGGGGAAAGCAATCAGCCCCAGCATTTT. The encoded protein is CASSLGGESNQPQHF.

The chain joins TRBV19 to TRBJ2-2, with 9 positions matching TRBD2. Germline V CDR1 and CDR2: LNHDA, SQIVND (reference sequence). V trimming: 5 bases; J trimming: 2 bases; junction bases outside the gene matches: 6. The CDR3 spans 16 residues. The CDR3 loop is CASSQLAGLNTGELFF. The CDR3 DNA reads TGTGCCAGTAGTCAGCTAGCGGGGCTAAACACCGGGGAGCTGTTTTTT.

The chain couples TRBV5-4 to TRBJ2-2; 10 nucleotides line up with TRBD2. Trimming cost V 1 base and J 1 base; bases outside gene matches: 4. Germline assignment: CDR1 SGHNT and CDR2 YYREEE (reference sequence). The CDR3 is 17 amino acids. CDR3 sequence (DNA): TGTGCCAGCAGCTTGTTAGCGGGGGGCCTGAACACCGGGGAGCTGTTTTTT. This encodes CASSLLAGGLNTGELFF.

V gene TRBV7-6 combines with J gene TRBJ2-5, with TRBD1 matching over 7 bases. The CDR3 loop spans 11 amino acids. The junction had 4 bases not matched to a gene; V was cut back by 4 bases and J by 11 bases. CDR1 is SGHVS and CDR2 is FNYEAQ in the germline V gene. The CDR3 reads CASSSGQAQYF. The DNA for the CDR3 is TGTGCCAGCAGCTCCGGACAGGCGCAGTACTTC.

The V gene is TRBV4-3, the J gene TRBJ2-1; D is unresolved. CDR3 length: 13 amino acids. Germline CDR1 is LGHNA and CDR2 is YSLEER. The V end was cut by 0 bases, the J end by 5 bases, with 5 bases between. The CDR3 loop is CASSQEANNEQFF. In DNA form, the CDR3 reads TGCGCCAGCAGCCAAGAAGCCAACAATGAGCAGTTCTTC.

This chain links TRBV10-2 with TRBJ1-1; tentative D call: TRBD1 (6 bases). CDR1 and CDR2 (germline): WSHSY, SAAADI. The V and J ends lost 8 bases and 0 bases respectively, with 10 bases between them. The CDR3 spans 13 residues. CDR3 sequence (DNA): TGCGCCAGCGTTCCAGGGGTGAACACTGAAGCTTTCTTT. It codes for CASVPGVNTEAFF.

The gene calls are TRBV5-1 and TRBJ2-1; the match to TRBD2 covers 7 bases. The V and J ends lost 4 bases and 5 bases, in that order; junction bases with no gene match: 9. The CDR3 spans 15 residues. Germline V gene data show CDR1 as SGHRS and CDR2 as YFSETQ. The CDR3 bases are TGCGCCAGCAGCGGGAGCGGGATAGGGAACAATGAGCAGTTCTTC. It specifies CASSGSGIGNNEQFF.

The rearrangement uses TRBV19 and TRBJ2-4; 7 nucleotides align to TRBD1. Germline V gives CDR1 LNHDA, CDR2 SQIVND (reference sequence). The CDR3 is 13 residues long. V shed 6 bases and J 3 bases; nucleotides not matched to a gene: 2. CDR3 nucleotides: TGTGCCAGTAGGCAGGGGGTCAAAAACATTCAGTACTTC. Residues: CASRQGVKNIQYF.

In its sample, this clone was seen once. The rearrangement joins TRBV19 to TRBJ1-5; tentative D call: TRBD1 (6 bases). The germline V and J ends were trimmed by 1 base and 0 bases, with 10 bases remaining between them. Germline V gene sequence: CDR1 LNHDA, CDR2 SQIVND (reference sequence). The CDR3 sequence is 16 residues long. In DNA form, the CDR3 reads TGTGCCAGTAGTATAGGGACAGTTTATAGCAATCAGCCCCAGCATTTT. Translated, it gives CASSIGTVYSNQPQHF.

The rearrangement uses TRBV9 and TRBJ2-5, with a possible D match to TRBD1 (6 bases). Trimming shortened V by 0 bases and J by 4 bases, and 16 bases separated the two germline ends. The CDR3 has 16 residues. In germline, CDR1 is SGDLS, CDR2 YYNGEE. CDR3 coding DNA: TGTGCCAGCAGCGTAGCTGCGTCAGGGGAAGGAGAGACCCAGTACTTC. Residues: CASSVAASGEGETQYF.

In its sample, this clone was seen a few times. The DNA for the CDR3 is TGTGCCAGCAGCCCCGCGACAGGGGGCGGAGTATACGAGCAGTACTTC. It yields the protein CASSPATGGGVYEQYF. The rearrangement joins TRBV7-6 to TRBJ2-7, with 10 bases aligning to TRBD1. Germline CDR1 is SGHVS and CDR2 is FNYEAQ. This CDR3 is built from 16 residues. The V segment lost 5 bases and the J segment 4 bases; nucleotides outside the gene matches: 11.

This chain links TRBV9 with TRBJ1-5; D not certain. CDR3 length: 13 residues. Germline V gene lookup returns CDR1 SGDLS and CDR2 YYNGEE. Trimming removed 0 bases at V and 6 bases at J, with 7 bases between. CDR3 DNA: TGTGCCAGCAGCGTAGAAGGAGGTCAGCCCCAGCATTTT. Translating gives CASSVEGGQPQHF.

This clone was picked up one time. The chain couples TRBV3-1 (or the pseudogene TRBV3-2) to TRBJ2-7; 11 bases line up with TRBD1. V trimming: 4 bases; J trimming: 5 bases; junction bases outside the gene matches: 4. Germline CDR1 and CDR2: LGHDT and YNNKEL (reference sequence). This CDR3 has 14 residues. The CDR3, as DNA: TGTGCCAGCAGCCGCCGGGACAGGGGGAACGAGCAGTACTTC. The encoded protein is CASSRRDRGNEQYF.

V and J are TRBV19 and TRBJ1-2; possibly TRBD1 for D (5 bases). From germline, CDR1 is LNHDA and CDR2 SQIVND (reference sequence). Trimming pared 3 bases from V and 4 bases from J, leaving 9 bases between. This CDR3 is 13 amino acids long. The CDR3 sequence: CASSIGAIYGYTF. In nucleotides, the CDR3 is TGTGCCAGTAGTATTGGGGCCATCTATGGCTACACCTTC.

This sequence joins TRBV19 and TRBJ2-7, with 7 bases that match TRBD1. V shed 6 bases, J shed 0 bases, and the junction held 5 bases outside the gene matches. Germline V gives CDR1 LNHDA, CDR2 SQIVND (reference sequence). The CDR3 loop spans 14 amino acids. CDR3 amino acids: CASSQRQGSYEQYF. DNA of the CDR3: TGTGCCAGTAGCCAACGACAGGGCTCCTACGAGCAGTACTTC.

This chain uses TRBV7-9 with TRBJ2-5; 8 bases align to TRBD2. Germline V CDR1 and CDR2: SEHNR, FQNEAQ (reference sequence). The trim removed 3 bases at V and 1 base at J, leaving 4 bases unmatched. This CDR3 region has 15 residues. CDR3: CASSFRGGPQETQYF. In nucleotides, the CDR3 is TGTGCCAGCAGCTTTCGCGGGGGGCCCCAAGAGACCCAGTACTTC.

The chain couples TRBV5-4 to TRBJ1-3; 9 nucleotides line up with TRBD1. In germline, CDR1 is SGHNT, CDR2 YYREEE (reference sequence). CDR3 length equals 15 residues. The V and J ends lost 2 bases and 5 bases, in that order; junction bases with no gene match: 5. For the CDR3, the DNA is TGTGCCAGCAGCTTCTCGGGACAGGGTAGAAACACCATATATTTT. Translation gives CASSFSGQGRNTIYF.

The chain is built from TRBV28 and TRBJ2-1; TRBD2 is a possible D gene (7 bases). The V gene lost 3 bases and the J gene lost 6 bases, with 15 bases spanning the gap. The CDR3 contains 15 residues. Germline loops: CDR1 MDHEN, CDR2 SYDVKM. Written as DNA, the CDR3 is TGTGCCAGCAGTTTGGGGGGGCTTGGGGCCAATGAGCAGTTCTTC. Translated, it gives CASSLGGLGANEQFF.

There are a few counts of this clone. The chain carries TRBV5-4 and TRBJ1-4; maybe TRBD1 (6 bases). Germline lookup yields CDR1 SGHNT and CDR2 YYREEE (reference sequence). V shed 0 bases and J shed 10 bases, with 16 bases lying between them. This CDR3 comprises 15 residues. The CDR3 nucleotides are TGTGCCAGCAGCTTGGCCGGGCCCCAAGGGGGAAAACTGTTTTTT. Protein sequence: CASSLAGPQGGKLFF.